A selection of T cell receptor beta chains follows, all from one sample in a study of T cells in localized non-small cell lung cancer. Measured with immunoSEQ multiplex PCR; TCRdb has only the in-frame clones, and not every one. The sample records 1,000 or so clones, 30% being singletons. This specimen consisted of lung tumor tissue, obtained before any cancer treatment. These receptors were collected from a woman between 18 and 55 years old with stage III lung adenocarcinoma. The conserved cysteine and the conserved F or W are not part of the CDR3 here. The order of the fields is CDR3 length, D gene, J gene, V gene, clone size, CDR3 protein. A D gene is named only where the DNA matches it firmly. Rows may omit the clone size; those that give it use once, few, many or a size class.

17 | TRBD1 | TRBJ2-4 | TRBV18 | - | ASSPPGQGVILAKNIQY
12 | - | TRBJ1-1 | TRBV19 | - | ASKFVGGGTEAF
11 | - | TRBJ2-5 | TRBV29-1 | once | SVQTTGEETQY
13 | TRBD1 | TRBJ1-1 | TRBV9 | - | ASRLLGQGSTEAF
12 | - | TRBJ2-7 | TRBV18 | - | ASSPRAETYEQY
11 | TRBD1 | TRBJ1-1 | TRBV29-1 | - | SVGTGRGTEAF
10 | - | TRBJ1-2 | TRBV16 | - | ASSHSGYGYT
13 | - | TRBJ1-3 | TRBV19 | - | ASREGRMLGNTIY
13 | TRBD1 | TRBJ1-1 | TRBV14 | few | ASSQATGGGTEAF
13 | - | TRBJ2-7 | TRBV1 | large | TSSVPGQATYEQY
14 | TRBD2 | TRBJ2-1 | TRBV11-3 | large | ASSPPTSGGANEQF
12 | - | TRBJ1-5 | TRBV18 | - | ASSQQGGGQPQH
10 | - | TRBJ2-5 | TRBV29-1 | - | SVERGQETQY
14 | - | TRBJ2-5 | TRBV11-3 | - | ASSLSTPGPEETQY
11 | - | TRBJ2-1 | TRBV19 | large | ASSHGYYNEQF
10 | - | TRBJ1-1 | TRBV6-8 | - | ASSPRGGEAF
12 | TRBD1 | TRBJ2-1 | TRBV5-1 | - | ASSLDHRGDEQF
11 | TRBD1 | TRBJ2-2 | TRBV29-1 | - | SVNRGGTGELF
13 | - | TRBJ2-1 | TRBV19 | - | ASSIAAGPYNEQF
11 | - | TRBJ1-1 | TRBV30 | - | AWRFQTNTEAF
13 | - | TRBJ2-5 | TRBV9 | large | ASSSPSDHEGTQY
15 | - | TRBJ1-3 | TRBV19 | - | ASSRTGFGISGNTIY
16 | TRBD2 | TRBJ2-5 | TRBV11-3 | - | ASSQVRSGGAFPETQY
13 | - | TRBJ1-1 | TRBV30 | - | AWSGGGQVLLEAF